The entry below gives a single T cell receptor (beta chain) sequence along with its context. The antigen it binds to is not known. The input lacks base qualities; no much larger clone sits a single base away. These data originate in a study of blood T cells in healthy people across ages (dated by TCRdb to 2013 to 2016). For the wider study: In model experiments, template switching captured about one uniquely barcoded TCR beta cDNA molecule for every two T cells. Age-related changes in TCR beta repertoire diversity were measured in the study by deep sequencing normalized with unique cDNA molecular identifiers. The donors were split into four age groups: young (average about 15 years), middle-aged (39), aged (approximately 60) and long-lived (under 90). Donors of different ages were randomly distributed across sequencing lanes to avoid experimental bias. Two additional independent replicas of 1 million unique cDNA reads from the same blood draw were analyzed for two donors (one aged 18 to 30 and one aged 80 or older). Summary of the overall study and its limitations: Observed TCR beta diversity correlated strongly with the percentage of naive T cells measured by flow cytometry. Total diversity estimates from one million sequenced T cells were considered lower bounds and underestimates. As age increased, observed TCR beta diversity per million T cells dropped in a roughly linear way, and a significant reduction was already evident by age about 36. Bulk unsorted PBMC profiling prevented conclusive comparison of naive and antigen-experienced compartments. Compared with the aged group, the long-lived group had more naive CD4+ T cells, fewer expanded clones and increased TCR diversity, suggesting age selection. The CMV infection status of donors was not known, potentially confounding age-related changes in expanded clonotypes.

Donors were about 36 systemically healthy Caucasian individuals from Russia aged about 6 to 100 years. Around 10 milliliters of peripheral blood were collected from each donor into EDTA-treated Vacutainer tubes. Ficoll-Paque density-gradient centrifugation was used to isolate PBMCs, with at least 6.5 million per sample. Trizol reagent was used to extract total RNA from PBMCs, with at least 6 micrograms per sample. For every donor, flow cytometry on a PBMC aliquot measured the percentage of naive CD45RAhigh/CD27high T cells. Ends trimmed: V by 1 base, J by 0 bases; bases unmatched to a gene: 14. Based on the germline V gene, the CDR1 and CDR2 sequences are LGHNA and YNFKEQ. There are 20 amino acids in the CDR3, from cysteine to phenylalanine inclusive. This entry keeps only the CDR3 DNA: 60 bases, framed from base 1. Library preparation was by 5' RACE. Sequencing instrument: Illumina HiSeq 2500. A second PCR of roughly 7 to 11 cycles was performed with a sample-barcoded 5' primer and a J-beta primer mix. Each TCR beta cDNA molecule received a unique molecular identifier from a template-switch 5' adaptor carrying 12 random nucleotides. At least 2.5 million CDR3-containing paired-end reads were obtained from each sample. All of the RNA was converted into first-strand cDNA using the Mint cDNA synthesis kit, with a TRBC-specific oligonucleotide serving as the primer. Following uracil-DNA glycosylase treatment, a first 18-cycle PCR with universal primers M1SS and BC2_uni_R was performed on all cDNA. Turning to the authors' computational methods: Normalization of each sample was performed by random selection of 1 million high-quality reads, each carrying a distinct molecular identifier. Instead of being binned into consensus sequences, reads with shared molecular identifiers were discarded. MiTCR, set to a Q25 quality threshold and the strictest error-elimination algorithm, was used for CDR3 identification, clonotype clustering and error correction. A nonparametric unseen species model with Euler transformation was used to estimate lower-bound total TCR beta diversity. Through fastp at Q25 and MiXCR, TCRdb rebuilt clones from the public reads, retaining in-frame beta chains. Rows with a matching CDR3 protein are joined into one entry that keeps the most common DNA and genes. The authors' filters were not applied to this entry. Counted in this sample were about 1.7 million distinct CDR3 sequences; roughly 27% of them appeared once. Less than 9.5% of the sample lies in the top ten.

The sample was blood. This sequence originates from a woman under 40 in good health. Here the chain combines TRBV4-2 and TRBJ2-1; TRBD1 fits 8 bases in the junction. The DNA is TGTGCCAGCAGCCAAGGGAGTCGGCAGGGGGCGCGGAGCTCCTACAATGAGCAGTTCTTC. The translation is CASSQGSRQGARSSYNEQFF.